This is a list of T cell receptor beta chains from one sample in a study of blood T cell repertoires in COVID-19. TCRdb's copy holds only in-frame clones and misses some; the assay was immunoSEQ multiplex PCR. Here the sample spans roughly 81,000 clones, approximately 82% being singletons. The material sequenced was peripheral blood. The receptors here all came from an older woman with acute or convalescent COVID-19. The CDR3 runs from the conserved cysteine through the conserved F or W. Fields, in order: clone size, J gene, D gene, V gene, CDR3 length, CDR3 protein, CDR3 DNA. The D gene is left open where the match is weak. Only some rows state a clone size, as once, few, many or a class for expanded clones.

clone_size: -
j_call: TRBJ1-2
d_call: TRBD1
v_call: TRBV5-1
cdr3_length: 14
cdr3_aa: CASSWTGGNYGYTF
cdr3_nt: TGCGCCAGCAGCTGGACAGGAGGGAACTATGGCTACACCTTC

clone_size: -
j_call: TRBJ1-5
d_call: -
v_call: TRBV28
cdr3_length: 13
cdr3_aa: CASSYQTHQPQHF
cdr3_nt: TGTGCCAGCAGTTACCAGACTCATCAGCCCCAGCATTTT

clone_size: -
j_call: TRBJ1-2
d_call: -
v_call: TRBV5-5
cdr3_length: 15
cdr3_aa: CASSLGGGFILGYTF
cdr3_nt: TGTGCCAGCAGCTTGGGGGGAGGGTTCATCCTTGGCTACACCTTC

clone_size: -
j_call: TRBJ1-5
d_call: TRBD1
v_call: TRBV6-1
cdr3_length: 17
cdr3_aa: CASSDGPGQGPNQPQHF
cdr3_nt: TGTGCCAGCAGTGATGGTCCGGGACAGGGGCCCAATCAGCCCCAGCATTTT

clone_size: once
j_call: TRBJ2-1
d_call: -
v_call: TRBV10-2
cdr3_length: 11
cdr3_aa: CASRVLDEQFF
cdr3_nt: TGCGCCAGCAGGGTACTGGATGAGCAGTTCTTC

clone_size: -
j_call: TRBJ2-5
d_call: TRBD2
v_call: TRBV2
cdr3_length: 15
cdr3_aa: CASTTTSGGQETQYF
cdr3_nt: TGTGCCAGCACTACCACTAGCGGGGGGCAAGAGACCCAGTACTTC

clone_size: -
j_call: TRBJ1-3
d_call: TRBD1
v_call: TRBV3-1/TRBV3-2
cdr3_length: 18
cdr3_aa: CASSQGAGQGPSGNTIYF
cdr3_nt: TGTGCCAGCAGCCAGGGGGCAGGACAGGGGCCCTCTGGAAACACCATATATTTT

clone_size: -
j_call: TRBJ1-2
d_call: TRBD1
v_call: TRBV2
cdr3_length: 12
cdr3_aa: CASSGTVNGYTF
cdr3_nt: TGTGCCAGCTCCGGGACAGTTAATGGCTACACCTTC

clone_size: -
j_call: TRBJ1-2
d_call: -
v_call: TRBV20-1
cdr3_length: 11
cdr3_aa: CSARTPGGYTF
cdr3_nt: TGCAGTGCTAGAACCCCAGGGGGCTACACCTTC

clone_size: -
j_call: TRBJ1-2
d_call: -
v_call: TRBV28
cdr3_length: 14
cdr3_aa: CASSIPGQGYGYTF
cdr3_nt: TGTGCCAGCAGTATTCCAGGGCAGGGCTATGGCTACACCTTC

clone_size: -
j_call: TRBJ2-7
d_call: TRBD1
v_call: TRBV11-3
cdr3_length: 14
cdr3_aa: CASSYRGDNYEQYF
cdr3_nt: TGTGCCAGCAGTTACAGGGGCGATAACTACGAGCAGTACTTC

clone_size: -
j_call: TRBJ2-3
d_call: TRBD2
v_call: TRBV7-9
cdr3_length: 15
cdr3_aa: CASSRLAGERDTQYF
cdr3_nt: TGTGCCAGCAGCCGACTAGCGGGGGAGAGGGATACGCAGTATTTT

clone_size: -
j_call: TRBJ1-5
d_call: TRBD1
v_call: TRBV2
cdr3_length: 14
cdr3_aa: CASKGQVENQPQHF
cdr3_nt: TGTGCCAGCAAAGGACAGGTTGAGAATCAGCCCCAGCATTTT

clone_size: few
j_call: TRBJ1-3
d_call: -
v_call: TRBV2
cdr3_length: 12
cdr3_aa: CASKSRGNTIYF
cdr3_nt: TGTGCCAGCAAATCGCGTGGAAACACCATATATTTT

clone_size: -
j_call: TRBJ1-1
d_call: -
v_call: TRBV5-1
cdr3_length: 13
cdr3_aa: CASSLNRNTEAFF
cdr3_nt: TGCGCCAGCAGCTTGAACAGGAACACTGAAGCTTTCTTT

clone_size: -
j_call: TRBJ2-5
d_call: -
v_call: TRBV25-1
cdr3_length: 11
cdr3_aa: CASSVLETQYF
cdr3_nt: TGTGCCAGCAGTGTCTTAGAGACCCAGTACTTC